This T cell receptor (beta chain) was captured by sequencing in a study of T-cell memory formation after mild COVID-19. Whole-study results and caveats: Largely, contracting CD4+ clones fell within CM and EM, and contracting CD8+ clones within EMRA. The finding that pre-infection memory included some responding clones suggested that cross-reactive memory joined.

This clonotype came up many times. Its matching antigen is unknown. After 5'RACE with constant-segment primers, TCR alpha and TCR beta cDNA libraries carrying sample barcodes and UMIs were obtained. TCRdb independently ran MiXCR on the 5' RACE reads; one entry per CDR3 protein. The profile shows about 250,000 distinct CDR3 sequences, roughly 18% of them singletons. Trimming left V 6 bases short and J 9 bases short, with 16 bases between. The germline V gene has CDR1 SGHTA and CDR2 FQGNSA. This CDR3 has 13 amino acids. Sequencing was carried out using PBMCs or a T cell subset sorted from them (not recorded which). The receptor was derived from a man aged 18 to 35 who had mild COVID-19 (a few samples of this study predate the infection). Cell type and time point are not known. The J gene is TRBJ2-3, the V gene TRBV7-2; tentative D call: TRBD2 (5 bases). The CDR3 spells CASRTARGGTQYF. The CDR3 DNA follows: TGTGCCAGCAGGACGGCCCGTGGAGGCACGCAGTATTTT.